Shown below are 20 T cell receptor beta chains from a single sample sequenced in a study of cytomegalovirus exposure and HLA in healthy donors. PCR used 60 Vbeta primers and 13 Jbeta primers. TCRdb's copy holds only in-frame clones and misses some; the assay was immunoSEQ multiplex PCR. This sample's table reports more than 75,000 clones. The sample was PBMCs. All receptors derive from a man aged 45 to 65 in good health and CMV-seropositive.

This chain connects TRBV28 to TRBJ1-1, with 7 bases lining up with TRBD1. With V trimmed by 5 bases and J by 0 bases, 6 bases remained unmatched. Germline V gene data show CDR1 as MDHEN and CDR2 as SYDVKM. This CDR3 is built from 15 residues. The CDR3 DNA reads TGTGCCAGCAGTCCCTGGACAGGCATGAACACTGAAGCTTTCTTT. It specifies CASSPWTGMNTEAFF.

This rearrangement joins TRBV18 to TRBJ2-2, with 7 bases identical to TRBD1. Germline assignment: CDR1 KGHSH and CDR2 LQKENI. The J segment lost 4 bases and the V segment lost 0 bases, leaving 5 bases of the junction unmatched. This CDR3 has 16 residues. The CDR3 region is CASSPPAGGSTGELFF. The CDR3 DNA reads TGTGCCAGCTCACCACCGGCAGGGGGTAGCACCGGGGAGCTGTTTTTT.

As regards this clone: The identical CDR3 is also encoded by other nucleotide sequences in the sample. This chain links TRBV18 with TRBJ1-1, with D perhaps TRBD1 (6 bases). The V end was cut by 2 bases, the J end by 3 bases, with 7 bases between. Germline CDR1 reads KGHSH; CDR2 reads LQKENI. There are 13 residues in the CDR3. This CDR3 is CASSPRQDTEAFF. The CDR3 nucleotides read TGTGCCAGCTCACCAAGACAGGACACTGAAGCTTTCTTT.

The chain recombines TRBV5-6 with TRBJ1-2; unclear D gene. The CDR3 spans 14 residues. Per the germline V gene, CDR1 is SGHDT and CDR2 is YYEEEE. The V and J ends lost 0 bases and 6 bases respectively, with 12 bases between them. CDR3 sequence reads: CASSLAETRNGYTF. CDR3 coding DNA: TGTGCCAGCAGCTTGGCTGAGACGCGGAATGGCTACACCTTC. Using reference TRBV5-6 and TRBJ1-2 for the parts outside the CDR3, the full variable domain is DAGVTQSPTHLIKTRGQQVTLRCSPKSGHDTVSWYQQALGQGPQFIFQYYEEEERQRGNFPDRFSGHQFPNYSSELNVNALLLGDSALYLCASSLAETRNGYTFGSGTRLTVV.

The chain carries TRBV6-1 and TRBJ2-5, with a weak D call TRBD2 (5 bases). Trimming cost V 5 bases and J 5 bases, with 12 bases left between them. CDR1 MNHNS and CDR2 SASEGT come from the germline V gene. The CDR3 covers 13 residues. As DNA, the CDR3 is TGTGCCAGCAGTAAGCCCGGCGGGGAGACCCAGTACTTC. This translates into CASSKPGGETQYF.

The chain has TRBV29-1 and TRBJ2-7; 14 bases fit TRBD2. The junction had 4 bases not matched to a gene; V was cut back by 6 bases and J by 0 bases. CDR3 length: 15 amino acids. The germline V gene has CDR1 SQVTM and CDR2 ANQGSEA. CDR3 bases: TGCAGCGTGGGAGGGACTAGCGGGAGCTCCTACGAGCAGTACTTC. As protein: CSVGGTSGSSYEQYF.

V and J are TRBV18 and TRBJ2-5; 10 positions agree with TRBD2. The length of the CDR3 is 14 residues. J lost 4 bases, V lost 1 base, and 0 bases had no gene match. The germline V gene encodes CDR1 KGHSH and CDR2 LQKENI. The CDR3 here is CASSPRTSGETQYF. The CDR3 nucleotides read TGTGCCAGCTCACCACGGACTAGCGGAGAGACCCAGTACTTC.

The chain links TRBV10-3 to TRBJ1-2, with D perhaps matching TRBD1 (5 bases). Trimming cost V 4 bases and J 4 bases, with 13 bases left between them. Germline V CDR1 and CDR2: ENHRY, SYGVKD. The CDR3 loop spans 14 amino acids. CDR3 coding DNA: TGTGCCATCAGTGGACAGTTCCCTTCCTATGGCTACACCTTC. Residues: CAISGQFPSYGYTF.

The gene calls are TRBV25-1 and TRBJ2-5, with D perhaps matching TRBD2 (5 bases). V was clipped by 3 bases and J by 3 bases, with 14 bases between them. Per the germline V gene, CDR1 is MGHDK and CDR2 is SYGVNS. This CDR3 spans 15 amino acids. CDR3 amino acids: CASSEPSRGEETQYF. In nucleotides, the CDR3 is TGTGCCAGCAGTGAGCCCTCTCGGGGTGAAGAGACCCAGTACTTC.

The V and J genes are TRBV25-1 and TRBJ1-1, with D perhaps TRBD1 (6 bases). The CDR3 is made up of 17 amino acids. V was trimmed by 1 base and J by 3 bases, leaving 18 bases between them. Germline V gene lookup returns CDR1 MGHDK and CDR2 SYGVNS. This CDR3 is CASSEWGLRGGDTEAFF. In nucleotides, the CDR3 is TGTGCCAGCAGTGAATGGGGGCTGAGGGGGGGGGACACTGAAGCTTTCTTT.

The chain has TRBV30 and TRBJ1-5; D ambiguous. This CDR3 contains 13 residues. Trimming pared 1 base from V and 4 bases from J, leaving 8 bases between. Germline CDR1 GTSNPN, CDR2 SVGIG (reference sequence). The CDR3 loop is CAWSERENQPQHF. The CDR3 nucleotides are TGTGCCTGGAGTGAAAGGGAGAATCAGCCCCAGCATTTT. Variable domain in full (rest from reference TRBV30 and TRBJ1-5): SQTIHQWPATLVQPVGSPLSLECTVEGTSNPNLYWYRQAAGRGLQLLFYSVGIGQISSEVPQNLSASRPQDRQFILSSKKLLLSDSGFYLCAWSERENQPQHFGDGTRLSIL.

CDR3 sequence reads: CASSWTGETYNEQFF. The CDR3, as DNA: TGTGCCAGCAGCTGGACAGGGGAGACATACAATGAGCAGTTCTTC. J is TRBJ2-1 and V is TRBV13; 9 nucleotides line up with TRBD1. The CDR3 length is 15 residues. Germline CDR1 PRHDT, CDR2 FYEKMQ (reference sequence). V dropped 4 bases and J dropped 4; count of bases not matched to a gene: 5.

This chain joins TRBV5-1 and TRBJ1-1; 7 nucleotides match TRBD1. V gave up 0 bases and J gave up 5 bases; unmatched junction bases: 7. This CDR3 has 15 amino acids. Germline assignment: CDR1 SGHRS and CDR2 YFSETQ. The CDR3, as DNA: TGCGCCAGCAGCTTGGGAGACAGGGTCGGGACTGAAGCTTTCTTT. Translation gives CASSLGDRVGTEAFF.

The V and J genes are TRBV30 and TRBJ2-7; 7 nucleotides line up with TRBD2. The germline V gene has CDR1 GTSNPN and CDR2 SVGIG (reference sequence). V shed 3 bases and J 5 bases; nucleotides not matched to a gene: 10. This CDR3 comprises 14 residues. The CDR3 loop reads CAWSPPREKNEQYF. The CDR3 bases are TGTGCCTGGAGCCCCCCGCGGGAGAAGAACGAGCAGTACTTC. The full variable domain, with the rest looked up from reference TRBV30 and TRBJ2-7, is SQTIHQWPATLVQPVGSPLSLECTVEGTSNPNLYWYRQAAGRGLQLLFYSVGIGQISSEVPQNLSASRPQDRQFILSSKKLLLSDSGFYLCAWSPPREKNEQYFGPGTRLTVT.

The gene calls are TRBV4-1 and TRBJ2-3; TRBD2 aligns across 11 bases. Trimming at V came to 2 bases and at J to 6 bases, leaving 4 bases not matched to a gene. CDR1 MGHRA and CDR2 YSYEKL come from the germline V gene. This CDR3 is built from 15 residues. CDR3 in amino acids: CASSQSSGRWDTQYF. The CDR3 nucleotides are TGCGCCAGCAGCCAATCTAGCGGGAGGTGGGATACGCAGTATTTT.

V is TRBV27 and J is TRBJ2-7; 14 bases match TRBD2. This CDR3 spans 16 amino acids. J gave up 4 bases and V 6 bases, and 8 bases lay outside the gene matches. Germline CDR1 and CDR2: MNHEY and SMNVEV (reference sequence). CDR3 sequence reads: CASRPGLAGGGYEQYF. The CDR3 region has the DNA TGTGCCAGCAGGCCAGGACTAGCGGGAGGAGGGTACGAGCAGTACTTC.

This chain links TRBV30 with TRBJ2-2; a weak D match, TRBD1 (5 bases). Trimming shortened V by 3 bases and J by 7 bases, and 12 bases separated the two germline ends. In germline, CDR1 is GTSNPN, CDR2 SVGIG (reference sequence). CDR3 length equals 13 residues. The CDR3 here is CAWRQGLIGELFF. As DNA, the CDR3 is TGTGCCTGGAGGCAGGGTCTCATCGGGGAGCTGTTTTTT.

The gene calls are TRBV9 and TRBJ1-1, with D possibly matching TRBD1 (5 bases). The germline V gene encodes CDR1 SGDLS and CDR2 YYNGEE. This CDR3 contains 14 residues. Between the trimmed V and J ends, which lost 4 bases and 0 bases, there was a span of 10 bases. CDR3: CASSRTLMNTEAFF. The CDR3 DNA follows: TGTGCCAGCAGCAGGACACTGATGAACACTGAAGCTTTCTTT.

The chain recombines TRBV7-9 with TRBJ1-1, with D possibly being TRBD1 (6 bases). The germline V gene encodes CDR1 SEHNR and CDR2 FQNEAQ (reference sequence). V was pared by 7 bases and J by 11 bases, with 14 bases between. This CDR3 spans 11 amino acids. As DNA, the CDR3 is TGTGCCAGCATCCTCGGGACACTGGCTTTCTTT. It is translated as CASILGTLAFF.

This sequence joins TRBV4-1 and TRBJ2-1; 8 bases line up with TRBD2. The CDR3 sequence is 14 residues long. Germline V CDR1 and CDR2: MGHRA, YSYEKL. J lost 6 bases, V lost 10 bases, and 11 bases had no gene match. The CDR3 DNA reads TGCGCCACGGCGATTCGGGAGGGAATCAATGAGCAGTTCTTC. The encoded protein is CATAIREGINEQFF.